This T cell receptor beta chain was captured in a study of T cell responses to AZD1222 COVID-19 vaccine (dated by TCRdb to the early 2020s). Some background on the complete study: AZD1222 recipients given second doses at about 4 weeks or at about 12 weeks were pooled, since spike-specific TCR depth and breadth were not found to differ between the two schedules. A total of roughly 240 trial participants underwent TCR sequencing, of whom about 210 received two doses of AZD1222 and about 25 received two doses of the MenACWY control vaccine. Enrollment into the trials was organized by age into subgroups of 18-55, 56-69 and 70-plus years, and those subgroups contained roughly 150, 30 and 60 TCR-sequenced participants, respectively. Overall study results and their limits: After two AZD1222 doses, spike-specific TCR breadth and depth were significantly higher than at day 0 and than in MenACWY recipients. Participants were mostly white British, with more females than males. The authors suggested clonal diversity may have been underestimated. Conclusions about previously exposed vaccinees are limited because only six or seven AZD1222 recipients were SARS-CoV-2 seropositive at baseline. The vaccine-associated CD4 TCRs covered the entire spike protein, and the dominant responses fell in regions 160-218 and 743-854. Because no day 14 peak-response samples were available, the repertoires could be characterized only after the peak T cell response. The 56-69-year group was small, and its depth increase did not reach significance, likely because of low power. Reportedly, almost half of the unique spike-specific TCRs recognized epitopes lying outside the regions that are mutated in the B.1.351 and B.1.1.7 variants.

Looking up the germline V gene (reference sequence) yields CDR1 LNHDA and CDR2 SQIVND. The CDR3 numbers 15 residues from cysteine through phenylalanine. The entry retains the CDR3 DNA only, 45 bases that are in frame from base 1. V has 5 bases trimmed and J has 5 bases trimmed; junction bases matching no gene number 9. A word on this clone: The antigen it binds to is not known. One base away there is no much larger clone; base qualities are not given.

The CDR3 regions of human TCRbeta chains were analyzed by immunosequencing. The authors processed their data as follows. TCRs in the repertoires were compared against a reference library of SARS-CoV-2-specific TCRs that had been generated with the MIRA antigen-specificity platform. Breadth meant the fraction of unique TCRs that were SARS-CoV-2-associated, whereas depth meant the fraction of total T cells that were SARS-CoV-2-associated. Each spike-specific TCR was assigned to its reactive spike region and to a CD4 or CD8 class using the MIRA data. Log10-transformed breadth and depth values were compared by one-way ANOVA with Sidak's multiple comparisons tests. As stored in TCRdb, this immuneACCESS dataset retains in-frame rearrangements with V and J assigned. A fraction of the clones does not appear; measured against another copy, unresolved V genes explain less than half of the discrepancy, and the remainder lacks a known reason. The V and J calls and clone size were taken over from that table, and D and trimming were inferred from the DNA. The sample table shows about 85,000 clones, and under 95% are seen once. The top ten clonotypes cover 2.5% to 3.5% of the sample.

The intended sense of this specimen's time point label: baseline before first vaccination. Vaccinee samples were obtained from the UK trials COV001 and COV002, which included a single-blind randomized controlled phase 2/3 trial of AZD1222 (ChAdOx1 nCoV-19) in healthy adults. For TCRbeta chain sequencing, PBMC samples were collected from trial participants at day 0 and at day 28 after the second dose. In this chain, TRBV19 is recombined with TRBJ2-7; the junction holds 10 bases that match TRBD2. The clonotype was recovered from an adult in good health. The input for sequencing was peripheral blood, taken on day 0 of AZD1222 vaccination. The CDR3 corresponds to CASSQTSGDLDEQYF. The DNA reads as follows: TGTGCCAGTAGTCAAACTAGCGGGGATCTGGACGAGCAGTACTTC.